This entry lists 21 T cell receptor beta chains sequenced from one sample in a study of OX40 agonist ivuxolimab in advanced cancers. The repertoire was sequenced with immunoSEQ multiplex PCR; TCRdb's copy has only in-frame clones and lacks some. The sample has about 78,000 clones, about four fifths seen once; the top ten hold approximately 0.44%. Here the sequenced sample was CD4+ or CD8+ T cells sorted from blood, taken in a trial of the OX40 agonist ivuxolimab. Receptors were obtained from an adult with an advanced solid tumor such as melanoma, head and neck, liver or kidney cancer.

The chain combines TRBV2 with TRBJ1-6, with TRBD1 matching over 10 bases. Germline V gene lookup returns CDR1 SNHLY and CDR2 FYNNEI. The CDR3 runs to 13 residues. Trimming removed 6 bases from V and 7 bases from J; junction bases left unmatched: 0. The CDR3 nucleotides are TGTGCCAGCAGGGGACAGGGGAATTCACCCCTCCACTTT. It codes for CASRGQGNSPLHF. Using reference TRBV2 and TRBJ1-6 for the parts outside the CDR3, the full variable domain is EPEVTQTPSHQVTQMGQEVILRCVPISNHLYFYWYRQILGQKVEFLVSFYNNEISEKSEIFDDQFSVERPDGSNFTLKIRSTKLEDSAMYFCASRGQGNSPLHFGNGTRLTVT.

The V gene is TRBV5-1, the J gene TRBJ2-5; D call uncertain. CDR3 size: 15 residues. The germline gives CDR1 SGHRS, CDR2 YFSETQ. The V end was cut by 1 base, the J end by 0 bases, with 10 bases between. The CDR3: CASSLIAANQETQYF. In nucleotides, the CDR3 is TGCGCCAGCAGCTTGATCGCGGCAAACCAAGAGACCCAGTACTTC.

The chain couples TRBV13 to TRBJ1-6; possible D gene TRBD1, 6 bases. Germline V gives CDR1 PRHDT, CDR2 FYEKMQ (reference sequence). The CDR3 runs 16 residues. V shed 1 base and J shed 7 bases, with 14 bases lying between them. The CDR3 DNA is TGTGCCAGCAGCTTAGAGTACGGGGGGCGAAATTCACCCCTCCACTTT. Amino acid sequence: CASSLEYGGRNSPLHF.

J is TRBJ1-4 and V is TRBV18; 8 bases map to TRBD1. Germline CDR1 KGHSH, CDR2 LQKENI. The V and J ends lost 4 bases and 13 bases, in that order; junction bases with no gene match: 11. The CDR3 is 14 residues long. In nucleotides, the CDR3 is TGTGCCAGCTCACTACGACAGGGGCCGGAGGGACTGTTTTTT. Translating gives CASSLRQGPEGLFF.

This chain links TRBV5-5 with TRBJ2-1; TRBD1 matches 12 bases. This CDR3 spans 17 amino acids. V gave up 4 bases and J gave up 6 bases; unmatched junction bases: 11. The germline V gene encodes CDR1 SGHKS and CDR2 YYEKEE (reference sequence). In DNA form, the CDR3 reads TGTGCCAGCAGCGGGCTTTCTGGGACAGGGGGCTCCAATGAGCAGTTCTTC. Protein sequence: CASSGLSGTGGSNEQFF.

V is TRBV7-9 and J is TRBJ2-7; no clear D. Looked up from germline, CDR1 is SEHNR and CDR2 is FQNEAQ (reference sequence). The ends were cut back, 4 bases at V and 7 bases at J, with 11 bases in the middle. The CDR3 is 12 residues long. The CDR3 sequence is CASSSTSVEQYF. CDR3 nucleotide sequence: TGTGCCAGCAGCTCCACAAGTGTTGAGCAGTACTTC.

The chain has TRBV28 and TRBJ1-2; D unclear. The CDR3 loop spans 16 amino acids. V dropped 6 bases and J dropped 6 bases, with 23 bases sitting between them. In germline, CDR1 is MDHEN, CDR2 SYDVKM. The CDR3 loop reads CASSPRGGPLLNGYTF. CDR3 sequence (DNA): TGTGCCAGCAGCCCCCGGGGTGGGCCCCTACTGAATGGCTACACCTTC.

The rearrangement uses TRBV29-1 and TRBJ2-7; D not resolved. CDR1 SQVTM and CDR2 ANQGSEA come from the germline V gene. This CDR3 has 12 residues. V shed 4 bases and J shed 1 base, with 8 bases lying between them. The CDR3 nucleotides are TGCAGCGTTGTCGTAGGTTCCTACGAGCAGTACTTC. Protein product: CSVVVGSYEQYF.

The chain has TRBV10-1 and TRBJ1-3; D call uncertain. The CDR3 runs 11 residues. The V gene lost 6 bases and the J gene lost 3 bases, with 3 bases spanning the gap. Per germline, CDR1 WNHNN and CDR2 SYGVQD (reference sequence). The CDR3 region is CASSFGNTIYF. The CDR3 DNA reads TGCGCCAGCAGCTTTGGAAACACCATATATTTT.

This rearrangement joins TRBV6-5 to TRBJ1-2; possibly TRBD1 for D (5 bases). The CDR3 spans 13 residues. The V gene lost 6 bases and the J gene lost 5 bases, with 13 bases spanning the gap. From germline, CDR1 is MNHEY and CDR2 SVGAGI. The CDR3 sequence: CASRRPGGYGYTF. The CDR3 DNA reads TGTGCCAGCAGACGGCCCGGGGGTTATGGCTACACCTTC.

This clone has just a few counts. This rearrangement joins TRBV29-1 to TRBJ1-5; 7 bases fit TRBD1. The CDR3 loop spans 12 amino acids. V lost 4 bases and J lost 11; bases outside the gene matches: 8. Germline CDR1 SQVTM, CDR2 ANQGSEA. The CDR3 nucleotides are TGCAGCGTTGGAGGGGGCCCGGGGGCCCAGCATTTT. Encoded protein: CSVGGGPGAQHF.

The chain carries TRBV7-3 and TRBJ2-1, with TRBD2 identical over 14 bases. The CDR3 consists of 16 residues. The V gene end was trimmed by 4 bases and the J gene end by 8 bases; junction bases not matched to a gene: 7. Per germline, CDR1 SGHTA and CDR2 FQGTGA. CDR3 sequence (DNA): TGTGCCAGCAGCTCCGTCCCGGGACTAGCGGGAGATGAGCAGTTCTTC. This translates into CASSSVPGLAGDEQFF.

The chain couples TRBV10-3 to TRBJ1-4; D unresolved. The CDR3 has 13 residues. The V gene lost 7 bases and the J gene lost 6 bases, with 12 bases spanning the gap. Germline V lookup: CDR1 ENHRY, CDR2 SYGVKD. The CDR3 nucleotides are TGTGCCATCACCGAGCGAAGGGATGAAAAACTGTTTTTT. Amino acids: CAITERRDEKLFF.

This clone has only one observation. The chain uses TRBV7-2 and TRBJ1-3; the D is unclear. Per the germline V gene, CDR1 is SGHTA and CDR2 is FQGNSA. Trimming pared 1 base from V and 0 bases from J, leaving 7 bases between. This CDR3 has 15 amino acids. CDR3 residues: CASSLVQSSGNTIYF. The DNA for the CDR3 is TGTGCCAGCAGCTTAGTACAGAGCTCTGGAAACACCATATATTTT.

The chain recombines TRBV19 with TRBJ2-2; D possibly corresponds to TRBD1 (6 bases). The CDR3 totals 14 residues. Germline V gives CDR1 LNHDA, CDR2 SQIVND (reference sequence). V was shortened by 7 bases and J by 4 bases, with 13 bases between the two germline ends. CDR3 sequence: CASTIQGFTGELFF. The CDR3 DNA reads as TGTGCCAGTACCATACAGGGATTCACCGGGGAGCTGTTTTTT. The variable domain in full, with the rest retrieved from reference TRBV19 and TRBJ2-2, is DGGITQSPKYLFRKEGQNVTLSCEQNLNHDAMYWYRQDPGQGLRLIYYSQIVNDFQKGDIAEGYSVSREKKESFPLTVTSAQKNPTAFYLCASTIQGFTGELFFGEGSRLTVL.

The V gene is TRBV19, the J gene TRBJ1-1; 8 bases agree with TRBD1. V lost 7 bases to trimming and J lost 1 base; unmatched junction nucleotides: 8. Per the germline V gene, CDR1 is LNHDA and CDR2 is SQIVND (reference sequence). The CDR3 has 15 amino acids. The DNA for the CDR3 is TGTGCCAGTATACGCGGGGACAGGTCGAACACTGAAGCTTTCTTT. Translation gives CASIRGDRSNTEAFF.

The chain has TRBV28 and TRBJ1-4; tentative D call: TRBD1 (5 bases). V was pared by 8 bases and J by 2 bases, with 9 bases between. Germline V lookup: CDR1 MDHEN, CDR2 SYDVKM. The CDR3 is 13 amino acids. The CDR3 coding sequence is TGTGCCAGCGGGGCCTATACTAATGAAAAACTGTTTTTT. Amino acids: CASGAYTNEKLFF.

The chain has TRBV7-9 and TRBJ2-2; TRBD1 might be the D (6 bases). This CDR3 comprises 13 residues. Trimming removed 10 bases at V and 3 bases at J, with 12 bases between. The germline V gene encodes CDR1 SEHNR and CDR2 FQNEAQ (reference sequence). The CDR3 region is CATGVVDTGELFF. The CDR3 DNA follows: TGTGCCACAGGGGTTGTTGACACCGGGGAGCTGTTTTTT.

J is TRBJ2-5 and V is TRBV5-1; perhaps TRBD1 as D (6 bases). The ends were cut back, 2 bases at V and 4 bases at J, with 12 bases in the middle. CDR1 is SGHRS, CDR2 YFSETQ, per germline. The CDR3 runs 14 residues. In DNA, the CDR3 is TGCGCCAGCAGCTTCGACAGGATAATAGAGACCCAGTACTTC. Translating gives CASSFDRIIETQYF.

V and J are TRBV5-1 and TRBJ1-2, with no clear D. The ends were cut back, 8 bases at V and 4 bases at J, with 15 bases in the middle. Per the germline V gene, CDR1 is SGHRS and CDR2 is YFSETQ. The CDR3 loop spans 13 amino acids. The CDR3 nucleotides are TGCGCCAGTAAGGACGAGAAAGGCTATGGCTACACCTTC. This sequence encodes CASKDEKGYGYTF.

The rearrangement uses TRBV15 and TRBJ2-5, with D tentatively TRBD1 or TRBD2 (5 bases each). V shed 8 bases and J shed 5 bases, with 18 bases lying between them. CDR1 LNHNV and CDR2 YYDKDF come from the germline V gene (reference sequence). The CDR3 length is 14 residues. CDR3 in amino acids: CATGTGTQGETQYF. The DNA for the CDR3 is TGTGCCACCGGAACCGGGACGCAAGGGGAGACCCAGTACTTC.